This TCR beta chain stems from a study of blood T cell repertoires in COVID-19. Germline-derived CDR1 and CDR2 are SNHLY and FYNNEI. Trimming cost V 4 bases and J 1 base, with 10 bases left between them. The CDR3 has 14 residues. Some clones are missing from TCRdb's copy, which holds only in-frame ones; the method was immunoSEQ multiplex PCR. Seen here are roughly 250,000 clones, around 81% observed once, and the top ten hold 15% to 19%. The sequencing sample was made of peripheral blood. This chain connects TRBV2 to TRBJ1-1, with D maybe TRBD1 (5 bases). The sequence was obtained from a person aged 70 to 85 with COVID-19, enrolled during active disease. The CDR3 DNA follows: TGTGCCAGCAGTGGGAACAGGCAGAACACTGAAGCTTTCTTT. Translating gives CASSGNRQNTEAFF.